The sample holds many counts of the clone carrying this TCR beta chain. Antigen unknown. J gave up 5 bases and V 1 base, and 5 bases lay outside the gene matches. Germline V gene lookup returns CDR1 SGHTA and CDR2 FQGNSA. This CDR3 comprises 15 residues. These data belong to a study of T cells in Graves' hyperthyroidism and ophthalmopathy. Study results and caveats: Ophthalmopathy was told apart from stable hyperthyroidism by a 13 V-J model.

Amplified TCR beta CDR3 regions derived from RNA transcripts. Carried out on the TCR CDR3, a first-round RT-PCR used the HTBI primer set. A single record per CDR3 protein comes from TCRdb applying MiXCR to the multiplex PCR reads. The sample carries roughly 600,000 distinct CDR3 sequences, approximately 14% recorded once. The clonotype was recovered from a woman aged 50 to 65 with Graves' ophthalmopathy. The chain links TRBV7-2 to TRBJ2-1; TRBD2 agrees at 7 bases. The specimen sequenced was blood. CDR3 amino acids: CASSLDSSGHNEQFF. The CDR3 DNA reads as TGTGCCAGCAGCTTAGACTCTAGCGGCCACAATGAGCAGTTCTTC.